This entry is about one T cell receptor beta chain. Trimming took 5 bases from V and 0 from J; bases not matched to a gene: 7. Germline loops: CDR1 SEHNR, CDR2 FQNEAQ (reference sequence). The CDR3 has 16 residues. Using immunoSEQ multiplex PCR, the repertoire was profiled, and TCRdb retains in-frame clones only, with some absent. The sample consists of about 39,000 clones, around 85% of them appearing once. This record belongs to a study of blood T cell repertoires in COVID-19. Background on the study: Acute and convalescent COVID-19 specimens originated in the United States, Italy and Spain. In each case, the material was cDNA or gDNA derived from T cells, B-cell-depleted T cells, or PBMCs.

The source of this sequence is a man aged 55 to 70 with acute or convalescent COVID-19. The chain uses TRBV7-9 and TRBJ1-5, with 7 nucleotides matching TRBD1. Sequencing was done on a sample of peripheral blood. CDR3 loop: CASSTWTGSSNQPQHF. CDR3 nucleotides: TGTGCCAGCAGCACCTGGACAGGATCTAGCAATCAGCCCCAGCATTTT.